One sample yielded the 32 T cell receptor beta chains listed below, sequenced in a study of blood T cells in healthy people across ages. The second PCR ran about 6 to 12 cycles with a sample-barcoded 5' primer and J-beta primers. Each CDR3 protein is one row after TCRdb ran MiXCR on the 5' RACE reads. The table records about 1.4 million distinct CDR3 sequences, around 59% of them present only once. The sample taken for sequencing was blood. The receptor source for this set is a man between 18 and 35 years old in good health.

The V call is TRBV29-1, the J call TRBJ2-3; D is ambiguous. V was trimmed by 4 bases and J by 1 base, leaving 3 bases between them. In germline, CDR1 is SQVTM, CDR2 ANQGSEA. The CDR3 has 11 amino acids. This chain's CDR3 is CSVGGTDTQYF. As DNA, the CDR3 is TGCAGCGTTGGTGGCACAGATACGCAGTATTTT.

The V call is TRBV20-1, the J call TRBJ2-1; tentatively, D is TRBD2 (6 bases). CDR1 is DFQATT, CDR2 SNEGSKA, per germline (reference sequence). With 6 bases removed from V and 7 bases from J, the gap between germline ends came to 28 bases. The CDR3 runs to 17 residues. Written as DNA, the CDR3 is TGCAGTGCCCTTGGGGGGTTAGGGGAGATGATATTTAATGAGCAGTTCTTC. This gives the protein CSALGGLGEMIFNEQFF.

The V call is TRBV12-3 or TRBV12-4, the J call TRBJ1-1; D gene unclear. The CDR3 is 11 residues long. Trimming stripped 4 bases from V and 6 bases from J, with 6 bases between. CDR3 nucleotide sequence: TGTGCCAGCAGTTCTGCTCCTGAAGCTTTCTTT. Its translation: CASSSAPEAFF.

The V and J genes are TRBV3-1 and TRBJ2-5; maybe TRBD1 (6 bases). This CDR3 region has 16 residues. Trimming removed 0 bases from V and 2 bases from J, with 13 bases in between. Germline CDR1 reads LGHDT; CDR2 reads YNNKEL (reference sequence). CDR3 nucleotide sequence: TGTGCCAGCAGCCAAGATTTAGGGGGAAGTCAAGAGACCCAGTACTTC. This encodes CASSQDLGGSQETQYF.

This chain connects TRBV16 to TRBJ1-1; the D gene is possibly TRBD1 (5 bases). In germline, CDR1 is KGHSY, CDR2 FQNENV. There are 15 residues in the CDR3. V was shortened by 1 base and J by 4 bases, with 13 bases between the two germline ends. Written as DNA, the CDR3 is TGTGCCAGCAGCCAATTCAGCGGGGGGAGCACTGAAGCTTTCTTT. It encodes CASSQFSGGSTEAFF. Supplemented by reference TRBV16 and TRBJ1-1, the full variable domain reads GEEVAQTPKHLVRGEGQKAKLYCAPIKGHSYVFWYQQVLKNEFKFLISFQNENVFDETGMPKERFSAKCLPNSPCSLEIQATKLEDSAVYFCASSQFSGGSTEAFFGQGTRLTVV.

This clonotype was counted between two and nine times. The chain employs TRBV29-1 and TRBJ1-2; D ambiguous. Trimming shortened V by 4 bases and J by 3 bases, and 6 bases separated the two germline ends. CDR1 SQVTM and CDR2 ANQGSEA come from the germline V gene. This CDR3 is built from 11 residues. The CDR3, as DNA: TGCAGCGTTGGAGAGGACTATGGCTACACCTTC. Residues: CSVGEDYGYTF. Looking up the rest from reference TRBV29-1 and TRBJ1-2 gives the full variable domain: SAVISQKPSRDICQRGTSLTIQCQVDSQVTMMFWYRQQPGQSLTLIATANQGSEATYESGFVIDKFPISRPNLTFSTLTVSNMSPEDSSIYLCSVGEDYGYTFGSGTRLTVV.

The chain couples TRBV7-2 to TRBJ2-1; D call uncertain. The V and J ends lost 4 bases and 5 bases respectively, with 12 bases between them. CDR1 SGHTA and CDR2 FQGNSA come from the germline V gene. This CDR3 has 14 amino acids. The CDR3 sequence is CASSSSGPHNEQFF. As DNA, the CDR3 is TGTGCCAGCAGCTCAAGTGGACCCCACAATGAGCAGTTCTTC.

This clonotype has only a few counts. The chain employs TRBV11-2 and TRBJ2-3; D is tentatively TRBD1 or TRBD2 (5 bases each). Germline V gives CDR1 SGHAT, CDR2 FQNNGV. This CDR3 contains 15 residues. The germline V and J ends were trimmed by 5 bases and 2 bases, with 14 bases remaining between them. In DNA, the CDR3 is TGTGCCAGCAGCCCTGCTAGGGGACCCACAGATACGCAGTATTTT. Its translation is CASSPARGPTDTQYF.

This sequence joins TRBV4-1 and TRBJ1-2; 9 nucleotides line up with TRBD1. The CDR3 totals 14 residues. The V segment lost 5 bases and the J segment 4 bases; nucleotides outside the gene matches: 5. The germline CDR1 and CDR2 sequences are MGHRA and YSYEKL. This chain's CDR3 is CASSTGTGLYGYTF. In DNA form, the CDR3 reads TGCGCCAGCAGCACCGGGACAGGGCTCTATGGCTACACCTTC.

V usage is TRBV12-3 or TRBV12-4 and J usage is TRBJ2-7; D uncertain. V was shortened by 5 bases and J by 5 bases, with 10 bases between the two germline ends. CDR3 size: 12 residues. CDR3 bases: TGTGCCAGCAGTCCCGAGAGGAACGAGCAGTACTTC. Protein: CASSPERNEQYF.

V and J are TRBV29-1 and TRBJ2-4, with 9 positions matching TRBD1. The J call is uncertain, as TRBJ2-7 better fits the DNA end. The CDR3 has 12 amino acids. The V gene's germline CDR1 is SQVTM and CDR2 ANQGSEA. This CDR3 reads CSVGQGVIEQYF. CDR3 bases: TGCAGCGTTGGACAGGGGGTAATCGAGCAGTACTTC.

This clonotype was picked up one time. The chain employs TRBV7-9 and TRBJ2-3; a possible D gene is TRBD1 (5 bases). V was shortened by 7 bases and J by 0 bases, with 17 bases between the two germline ends. The germline CDR1 and CDR2 sequences are SEHNR and FQNEAQ (reference sequence). The CDR3 covers 16 residues. The CDR3 spells CASTGPRTPSTDTQYF. The CDR3 nucleotides read TGTGCCAGCACCGGTCCAAGGACACCTAGCACAGATACGCAGTATTTT.

The chain joins TRBV6-1 to TRBJ2-5; the match to TRBD2 covers 13 bases. V shed 6 bases and J 5 bases; nucleotides not matched to a gene: 9. The CDR3 loop spans 16 amino acids. In germline, CDR1 is MNHNS, CDR2 SASEGT. The CDR3 nucleotides read TGTGCCAGCAGGGAACTAGCGGGAGGGCCAGGGGAGACCCAGTACTTC. Amino acid sequence: CASRELAGGPGETQYF.

Written as DNA, the CDR3 is TGTGCCAGCAGCCAGATCGGTAATCCAGATACGCAGTATTTT. Translated: CASSQIGNPDTQYF. This chain links TRBV28 with TRBJ2-3; D gene unclear. The germline gives CDR1 MDHEN, CDR2 SYDVKM. The V gene lost 6 bases and the J gene lost 4 bases, with 14 bases spanning the gap. CDR3 length: 14 residues. Using reference TRBV28 and TRBJ2-3 for the parts outside the CDR3, the full variable domain is DVKVTQSSRYLVKRTGEKVFLECVQDMDHENMFWYRQDPGLGLRLIYFSYDVKMKEKGDIPEGYSVSREKKERFSLILESASTNQTSMYLCASSQIGNPDTQYFGPGTRLTVL.

In its sample, this clonotype was seen many times. The CDR3, as DNA: TGTGCCACCAGTGTTTCCGGGACAGAGGCCTACAATGAGCAGTTCTTC. Amino acids: CATSVSGTEAYNEQFF. The chain couples TRBV24-1 to TRBJ2-1, with TRBD1 matching 7 bases. V was clipped by 5 bases and J by 2 bases; unmatched bases: 8. Germline V lookup: CDR1 KGHDR, CDR2 SFDVKD. The CDR3 totals 16 residues.

The rearrangement joins TRBV7-2 to TRBJ2-1; perhaps TRBD2 as D (5 bases). The CDR3 length is 13 residues. Trimming removed 1 base at V and 6 bases at J, with 7 bases between. Germline V gives CDR1 SGHTA, CDR2 FQGNSA. CDR3 sequence: CASSLVLANEQFF. The CDR3 DNA reads TGTGCCAGCAGCTTAGTCCTAGCCAATGAGCAGTTCTTC.

A remark on this clonotype: The junction shows a germline mismatch at one end, possibly a read error. DNA for the CDR3: TGTGCCAGCAGTTACAACTACGAGCAGTGCTTC. Translation gives CASSYNYEQCF. The chain uses TRBV28 and TRBJ2-1; unclear D gene. Germline CDR1 reads MDHEN; CDR2 reads SYDVKM. This CDR3 region has 11 residues.

The rearrangement links TRBV20-1 to TRBJ2-5, with 10 positions matching TRBD2. J gave up 3 bases and V 1 base, and 5 bases lay outside the gene matches. Per germline, CDR1 DFQATT and CDR2 SNEGSKA (reference sequence). The CDR3 loop spans 15 amino acids. The CDR3 region has the DNA TGCAGTGCTAGAGTATATCTAGCGGGAGAAGAGACCCAGTACTTC. This gives the protein CSARVYLAGEETQYF.

This clonotype occurred a few times. The rearrangement uses TRBV10-3 and TRBJ2-3; 9 nucleotides agree with TRBD1. V was clipped by 5 bases and J by 4 bases; unmatched bases: 7. In germline, CDR1 is ENHRY, CDR2 SYGVKD. The CDR3 is made up of 15 amino acids. CDR3 region: CAISLTGGAADTQYF. The CDR3 coding sequence is TGTGCCATCAGTTTGACAGGGGGAGCGGCAGATACGCAGTATTTT.

This clonotype was seen once. The V gene is TRBV2, the J gene TRBJ2-2; weak D call: TRBD1 (6 bases). V lost 5 bases and J lost 4, with 11 bases in between. Germline V gene lookup returns CDR1 SNHLY and CDR2 FYNNEI. The CDR3 is 14 amino acids. The CDR3 here is CASSRTETTGELFF. The DNA of the CDR3 is TGTGCCAGCAGTCGGACAGAAACCACCGGGGAGCTGTTTTTT.

The gene calls are TRBV25-1 and TRBJ2-5; 9 bases align to TRBD2. The CDR3 is 16 residues long. The V gene end was trimmed by 4 bases and the J gene end by 5 bases; junction bases not matched to a gene: 11. CDR1 and CDR2 from the germline V gene are MGHDK and SYGVNS. The CDR3 DNA reads TGTGCCAGCAGTGCAGGTACTAGCGGGTTTGAGGAGACCCAGTACTTC. Encoded protein: CASSAGTSGFEETQYF.

This clonotype was counted only a few times. The V and J genes are TRBV7-2 and TRBJ1-2; TRBD1 aligns across 7 bases. This CDR3 contains 14 residues. The V segment lost 2 bases and the J segment 5 bases; nucleotides outside the gene matches: 5. Germline CDR1 reads SGHTA; CDR2 reads FQGNSA. CDR3 sequence: CASSLSGTAYGYTF. CDR3 sequence (DNA): TGTGCCAGCAGCTTATCCGGGACAGCTTATGGCTACACCTTC.

The CDR3 loop reads CASSLALIGTGEAFF. The CDR3, as DNA: TGTGCCAGCAGCTTAGCGCTGATAGGGACAGGGGAAGCTTTCTTT. This chain uses TRBV7-2 with TRBJ1-1; TRBD1 agrees at 9 bases. Germline V gene data show CDR1 as SGHTA and CDR2 as FQGNSA. V gave up 0 bases and J gave up 8 bases; unmatched junction bases: 7. This CDR3 has 15 amino acids.

At least ten counts were recorded for this clonotype. A junction boundary mismatches the germline segment, possibly from a read error. This chain joins TRBV12-3 or TRBV12-4 and TRBJ2-2; 11 bases align to TRBD2. CDR3 length equals 15 residues. CDR3 coding DNA: TGTGCCAGCAGTATAGCGGGAGGGGGGACCGGGGAGCTGTTTTTT. It is translated as CASSIAGGGTGELFF.

There are a few counts of this clonotype. The CDR3 is CSVNGRGRTDTQYF. The CDR3, as DNA: TGCAGCGTAAACGGAAGGGGGCGCACAGATACGCAGTATTTT. The chain combines TRBV29-1 with TRBJ2-3; TRBD1 agrees at 7 bases. The CDR3 has 14 residues. V trimming: 6 bases; J trimming: 1 base; junction bases outside the gene matches: 7. The germline V gene encodes CDR1 SQVTM and CDR2 ANQGSEA.

This chain joins TRBV4-2 and TRBJ2-2; the D gene could be TRBD1 or TRBD2 (5 bases each). V was clipped by 0 bases and J by 7 bases, with 9 bases between them. The CDR3 covers 14 residues. CDR1 and CDR2 from the germline V gene are LGHNA and YNFKEQ. The CDR3 region is CASSQELGGGELFF. CDR3 DNA: TGTGCCAGCAGCCAAGAACTTGGGGGCGGGGAGCTGTTTTTT.

Only a few counts were recorded for this clonotype. The rearrangement joins TRBV3-1 to TRBJ2-7; a possible D gene is TRBD1 (6 bases). Germline V gene lookup returns CDR1 LGHDT and CDR2 YNNKEL (reference sequence). Deletions cut 0 bases from V and 6 bases from J, with 15 bases between. This CDR3 is 15 amino acids long. The CDR3 DNA reads as TGTGCCAGCAGCCAAGACGACAGGAGAAACCGCGAGCAGTACTTC. Its protein product is CASSQDDRRNREQYF.

This rearrangement joins TRBV5-1 to TRBJ2-3; D is unresolved. This CDR3 contains 15 residues. V was shortened by 0 bases and J by 3 bases, with 11 bases between the two germline ends. Germline V gene lookup returns CDR1 SGHRS and CDR2 YFSETQ. The CDR3 DNA reads as TGCGCCAGCAGCTTGGAAGGTTATGTAACAGATACGCAGTATTTT. Its translation is CASSLEGYVTDTQYF.

The rearrangement uses TRBV29-1 and TRBJ1-2; 7 bases line up with TRBD1. Germline values: CDR1 SQVTM, CDR2 ANQGSEA. The junction had 9 bases not matched to a gene; V was cut back by 1 base and J by 1 base. The CDR3 spans 16 residues. CDR3 residues: CSVEVWTGQFNYGYTF. The CDR3 DNA reads TGCAGCGTTGAAGTTTGGACAGGCCAATTTAACTATGGCTACACCTTC.

The genes are TRBV18 and TRBJ1-2; TRBD1 matches at 7 bases. This CDR3 contains 14 residues. Unmatched junction bases numbered 4, after V lost 3 bases and J lost 3 bases. CDR1 is KGHSH and CDR2 is LQKENI in the germline V gene. The CDR3 loop is CASSPAGGDYGYTF. The CDR3, as DNA: TGTGCCAGCTCACCCGCAGGGGGGGACTATGGCTACACCTTC. Filled out from reference TRBV18 and TRBJ1-2, the complete variable domain reads NAGVMQNPRHLVRRRGQEARLRCSPMKGHSHVYWYRQLPEEGLKFMVYLQKENIIDESGMPKERFSAEFPKEGPSILRIQQVVRGDSAAYFCASSPAGGDYGYTFGSGTRLTVV.

The genes are TRBV9 and TRBJ1-2; 9 bases match TRBD1. CDR1 is SGDLS and CDR2 is YYNGEE in the germline V gene. J gave up 5 bases and V 4 bases, and 9 bases lay outside the gene matches. This CDR3 comprises 15 residues. DNA for the CDR3: TGTGCCAGCAGCCCCTTTTCGGGACAGGGTTATGGCTACACCTTC. Its protein product is CASSPFSGQGYGYTF. Using reference TRBV9 and TRBJ1-2 for the parts outside the CDR3, the full variable domain is DSGVTQTPKHLITATGQRVTLRCSPRSGDLSVYWYQQSLDQGLQFLIQYYNGEERAKGNILERFSAQQFPDLHSELNLSSLELGDSALYFCASSPFSGQGYGYTFGSGTRLTVV.

The chain uses TRBV12-3 or TRBV12-4 and TRBJ2-7; 9 bases are shared with TRBD2. J lost 4 bases, V lost 0 bases, and 10 bases had no gene match. This CDR3 is 17 amino acids long. The CDR3 coding sequence is TGTGCCAGCAGTTTAGCTCCCAATAGCGGGAGTTATTACGAGCAGTACTTC. Protein sequence: CASSLAPNSGSYYEQYF.